The T cell receptor beta chain under discussion was sequenced for a study of blood T cell repertoires in COVID-19. CDR3 length: 15 residues. Germline V gene sequence: CDR1 SQVTM, CDR2 ANQGSEA. Trimming removed 4 bases from V and 5 bases from J; junction bases left unmatched: 9. Method: immunoSEQ multiplex PCR; TCRdb's copy keeps in-frame clones and lacks some. The table records some 100,000 clones, roughly 90% of them present only once. The source material was peripheral blood. V and J are TRBV29-1 and TRBJ2-2, with TRBD2 matching 8 bases. This receptor was taken from a woman aged 55 to 70 with acute or convalescent COVID-19. CDR3 sequence (DNA): TGCAGCGTTGCCGAGCGGGAGATGAGGACCGGGGAGCTGTTTTTT. This gives the protein CSVAEREMRTGELFF.